This section outlines one T cell receptor (beta chain) sequence together with its context. These data belong to a study of long-term antiretroviral therapy in people with HIV. Assay version v3.0 of immunoSEQ was used, and it was run at survey level. Profiled with immunoSEQ multiplex PCR; TCRdb holds only in-frame clones, not every one. The data hold about 20,000 clones, with 90% observed a single time. Post-ART PBMC samples numbered at least two per donor, and pre-ART ones at least one. The CDR3 runs 16 residues. With 1 base clipped from V and 2 bases from J, the junction kept 6 bases outside the gene matches. Germline V gives CDR1 SGHVS, CDR2 FQNEAQ.

Sequencing was performed on unsorted PBMCs, taken nearly 4.5 years before starting antiretroviral therapy. The chain couples TRBV7-8 to TRBJ2-3; the match to TRBD2 covers 7 bases. This TCR was sampled from a woman in her twenties or thirties with HIV. The DNA for the CDR3 is TGTGCCAGCAGCTTAGTGGGTAGCGGGTACACAGATACGCAGTATTTT. Translation gives CASSLVGSGYTDTQYF. The full variable domain, completed using reference TRBV7-8 and TRBJ2-3, is GAGVSQSPRYKVAKRGQDVALRCDPISGHVSLFWYQQALGQGPEFLTYFQNEAQLDKSGLPSDRFFAERPEGSVSTLKIQRTQQEDSAVYLCASSLVGSGYTDTQYFGPGTRLTVL.